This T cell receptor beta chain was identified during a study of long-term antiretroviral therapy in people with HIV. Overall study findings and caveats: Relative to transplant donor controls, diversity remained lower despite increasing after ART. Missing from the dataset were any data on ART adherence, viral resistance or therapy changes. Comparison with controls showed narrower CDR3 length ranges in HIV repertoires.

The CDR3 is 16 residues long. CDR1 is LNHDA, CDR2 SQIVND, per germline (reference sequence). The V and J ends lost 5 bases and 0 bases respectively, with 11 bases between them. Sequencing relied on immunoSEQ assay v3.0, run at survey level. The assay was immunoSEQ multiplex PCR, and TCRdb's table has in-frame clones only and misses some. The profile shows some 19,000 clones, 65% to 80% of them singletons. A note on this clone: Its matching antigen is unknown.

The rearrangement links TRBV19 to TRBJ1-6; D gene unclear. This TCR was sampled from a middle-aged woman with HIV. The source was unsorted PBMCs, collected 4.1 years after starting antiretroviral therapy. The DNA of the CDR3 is TGTGCCAGTAGTCAGGCTGTTAGCTCCTATAATTCACCCCTCCACTTT. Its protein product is CASSQAVSSYNSPLHF.